The entry that follows covers one T cell receptor (beta chain) sequence. The sample is drawn from a study of blood T cell repertoires in COVID-19. Sequenced by immunoSEQ multiplex PCR; TCRdb stores in-frame clones only, minus some. The sample includes 280,000 or so clones, 85% of them seen just once. The sample taken for sequencing was PBMCs or T cells enriched from blood (not recorded which). The sequence derives from a woman aged 45-59 years who had recovered from COVID-19.

CDR3 residues: CASSLEGWGDYGYTF. The DNA for the CDR3 is TGTGCCAGCAGCTTAGAGGGTTGGGGGGACTATGGCTACACCTTC. This sequence joins TRBV11-2 and TRBJ1-2, with D possibly TRBD1 on 5 matching bases. Germline CDR1 and CDR2: SGHAT and FQNNGV. V was cut by 0 bases and J by 3 bases, with 11 bases left in between. The CDR3 totals 15 residues.